These 2 T cell receptor beta chains were sequenced from one sample in a study of cytomegalovirus exposure and HLA in healthy donors. The PCR had 60 Vbeta and 13 Jbeta primers. Libraries were prepared by immunoSEQ multiplex PCR; TCRdb keeps only in-frame clonotypes and omits some of them. The sample yields about 140,000 clones, approximately 80% seen once. The sample was PBMCs. Every receptor here comes from a man aged 50-59 years in good health and CMV-seronegative.

V usage is TRBV9 and J usage is TRBJ2-7, with 7 bases identical to TRBD1. This CDR3 region has 15 residues. V was pared by 4 bases and J by 0 bases, with 7 bases of the junction left unmatched. Germline-derived CDR1 and CDR2 are SGDLS and YYNGEE. The CDR3 region has the DNA TGTGCCAGCAGCTCAGGGACAGCCGACTCCTACGAGCAGTACTTC. Translating it yields CASSSGTADSYEQYF.

The gene calls are TRBV30 and TRBJ2-7; 7 nucleotides match TRBD1. The V segment lost 1 base and the J segment 2 bases; nucleotides outside the gene matches: 8. The CDR3 is made up of 15 amino acids. Germline lookup yields CDR1 GTSNPN and CDR2 SVGIG (reference sequence). The CDR3 DNA reads TGTGCCTGGAGTGGGCGGAACAGGGGTGCCTACGAGCAGTACTTC. Its protein product is CAWSGRNRGAYEQYF.